Listed below are T cell receptor beta chains from one sample, sequenced in a study of cytotoxic CD8 clonotypes in ibrutinib-treated CLL. Assay: immunoSEQ multiplex PCR; the TCRdb copy retains only in-frame clones and omits some. The sample has hundreds of thousands of clones, 70% seen once; the top ten hold roughly 15%. The specimen comprised PBMCs, sampled after 24 months of ibrutinib treatment. These receptors all stem from a human donor with chronic lymphocytic leukemia. The CDR3 runs from the conserved cysteine through the conserved F or W. D genes are given only for firm matches. Clone size, where shown, is once, few, many, or a class for clones that have expanded.

J gene,clone size,D gene,V gene,CDR3 DNA,CDR3 protein
TRBJ1-1,-,-,TRBV2,TGTGCCACCCAACAGGCGACCTCGAACACTGAAGCTTTCTTT,CATQQATSNTEAFF
TRBJ1-2,few,-,TRBV29-1,TGCAGCGTTGATGGTGACTATGGCTACACCTTC,CSVDGDYGYTF
TRBJ1-1,-,TRBD1,TRBV27,TGTGCCAGCAAGACAGGGCCTGAAGCTTTCTTT,CASKTGPEAFF
TRBJ2-1,few,-,TRBV4-1,TGCGCCAGCAGCCACCCCCCGAGGGCGGACAATGAGCAGTTCTTC,CASSHPPRADNEQFF
TRBJ2-3,-,TRBD2,TRBV29-1,TGCAGCGTTGCCGCGTCTAGCGGGAGTACAGATACGCAGTATTTT,CSVAASSGSTDTQYF
TRBJ2-3,-,-,TRBV7-3,TGTGCCAGCAGCTTATCTGGGAAAGCAGATACGCAGTATTTT,CASSLSGKADTQYF
TRBJ1-5,-,-,TRBV9,TGTGCCAGCAGCGCTGACGTTAGCAATCAGCCCCAGCATTTT,CASSADVSNQPQHF
TRBJ2-7,once,-,TRBV7-8,TGTGCCAGCAGCTACGCCCGGGACCGGGGGTCCTACGAGCAGTACTTC,CASSYARDRGSYEQYF
TRBJ2-3,-,-,TRBV7-6,TGTGCCAGCAGCAAACAGGGTCTACGTTCAGATACGCAGTATTTT,CASSKQGLRSDTQYF
TRBJ2-7,once,TRBD2,TRBV7-2,TGTGCCCCAGATAGACAGGCAACTAGCGGGAGGCGTAGTAGGTACGAGCAGTACTTC,CAPDRQATSGRRSRYEQYF
TRBJ2-5,-,TRBD2,TRBV7-3,TGTGCCAGCAGCTTAAAGACCACTAGCGGGAGTCGGGAGCAAGAGACCCAGTACTTC,CASSLKTTSGSREQETQYF
TRBJ1-4,few,-,TRBV28,TGTGCCAGCAGTTTGCTCGACATAGGACTGTTTTTT,CASSLLDIGLFF
TRBJ1-5,few,TRBD1,TRBV2,TGTGCCAGCAGTTGGGGACAGACAAATCAGCCCCAGCATTTT,CASSWGQTNQPQHF
TRBJ2-7,-,-,TRBV19,TGTGCCAGTAGTAACGCGGGTCAATCTTACGAGCAGTACTTC,CASSNAGQSYEQYF
TRBJ2-5,-,-,TRBV10-3,TGTGCCACCGCCCAAGAGACCCAGTACTTC,CATAQETQYF
TRBJ2-3,-,-,TRBV6-5,TGTGCCACCACCCCCGGACGTACCACAGATACGCAGTATTTT,CATTPGRTTDTQYF
TRBJ1-5,-,-,TRBV1,TGCACCAGCAGACCGCAGGTCGGTGTGGGGGTCCGGCAGCCCCAGCATTTT,CTSRPQVGVGVRQPQHF
TRBJ2-7,-,-,TRBV2,TGTGCCAGCAGTAACTACTACGAGCAGTACTTC,CASSNYYEQYF
TRBJ1-2,few,-,TRBV7-2,TGTGCCAGTCGGGACCCCCCGGCCTATGGCTACACCTTC,CASRDPPAYGYTF
TRBJ2-7,-,-,TRBV7-2,TGTGCCAGCAGCTTAGGGACGGTCTCCTACGAGCAGTACTTC,CASSLGTVSYEQYF
TRBJ2-7,-,-,TRBV4-1,TGCGCCAGCAGCCAAGATACGGACGAGCCCTACGAGCAGTACTTC,CASSQDTDEPYEQYF
TRBJ2-1,-,-,TRBV11-2,TGTGCCAGCAGCTTAGCCCGGGGCAATGAGCAGTTCTTC,CASSLARGNEQFF
TRBJ2-7,few,TRBD2,TRBV27,TGTGCCAGCACCGATGCCCGGGGGGGTACCTACGAGCAGTACTTC,CASTDARGGTYEQYF
TRBJ2-7,few,-,TRBV29-1,TGCAGCGTTGAATTAGCGGACTACGAGCAGTACTTC,CSVELADYEQYF
TRBJ2-7,-,TRBD1,TRBV7-8,TGTGCCAGCAGCTTAGTAGGGACAGGGGGCTGGGACGAGCAGTACTTC,CASSLVGTGGWDEQYF
TRBJ1-1,-,-,TRBV6-5,TGTGCCAGCAGTTACTCGGGAGGAATGAACACTGAAGCTTTCTTT,CASSYSGGMNTEAFF
TRBJ2-5,-,TRBD1,TRBV29-1,TGCAGCGTTGAGATGGGGACAGCAGCTTTGTTGGAGACCCAGTACTTC,CSVEMGTAALLETQYF
TRBJ1-4,-,TRBD1,TRBV29-1,TGCAGCGCGTACCCGGGACAGGGGCATGAAAAACTGTTTTTT,CSAYPGQGHEKLFF
TRBJ2-1,once,TRBD2,TRBV10-3,TGTGCCATCAGTTCTAGCGGGAGCTCCTACAATGAGCAGTTCTTC,CAISSSGSSYNEQFF
TRBJ2-3,-,-,TRBV25-1,TGTGCCAGCAGTGAGCTCAGTCAGGATACGCAGTATTTT,CASSELSQDTQYF
TRBJ2-5,few,-,TRBV9,TGTGCCAGCAGCGTAGAGATGGGACGATCAGAGACCCAGTACTTC,CASSVEMGRSETQYF
TRBJ2-3,-,-,TRBV19,TGTGCCAGTAGTATAGACATTTCCCCGGTTACGCAGTATTTT,CASSIDISPVTQYF
TRBJ2-6,-,-,TRBV28,TGTGCCACCTATAGCGCATCTGGGGCCAACGTCCTGACTTTC,CATYSASGANVLTF
TRBJ1-2,-,TRBD1,TRBV10-3,TGTGCCATCAGTGAGGGACAGGGGGCGCGAGGCTACACCTTC,CAISEGQGARGYTF